This T cell receptor beta chain was recorded in a study of CD8 T cells in Susac syndrome. Comments on this clonotype: Its cognate antigen is unknown.

CDR1 and CDR2 (germline): MNHNS, SASEGT. The CDR3 runs 16 residues. V lost 4 bases, J lost 2 bases, and 18 bases lay in between. Blood CD8+ and CD4+ T cells underwent high-throughput TCR beta sequencing. Negative isolation was used for CD8+ and CD4+ T cells, and FACS enrichment was applied to TEMRA cells. Study results and caveats: It was acknowledged in the study that the number of individuals who were included in its TCR sequencing and HLA analysis was relatively small.

An input of about 0.5 to 1 ug of RNA was subjected to reverse transcription using random hexamers. TCR beta CDR3 was amplified by immunoSEQ multiplex PCR. This amplification extended across 54 Vbeta and 13 Jbeta segments. TCRdb ran MiXCR on the immunoSEQ multiplex PCR reads and lists one entry per CDR3 protein. The sample contains fewer than 350,000 distinct CDR3 sequences, roughly nine tenths of which appear only once. Input material: CD4+ T cells from PBMCs. The origin of this receptor is a human donor with multiple sclerosis. The chain uses TRBV6-1 and TRBJ2-7; a weak D match, TRBD2 (5 bases). This CDR3 is CASSGSSGIRPYEQYF. The CDR3, as DNA: TGTGCCAGCAGTGGAAGTTCGGGGATTAGGCCCTACGAGCAGTACTTC.